Following are 32 T cell receptor beta chains from one sample sequenced in a study of cytomegalovirus exposure and HLA in healthy donors. Use of 60 Vbeta and 13 Jbeta primers characterized the PCR. TCRdb's table, derived via immunoSEQ multiplex PCR, lists solely in-frame clones and lacks some. The table lists around 180,000 clones, approximately 84% of them singletons. The sample was PBMCs. Receptors were obtained from a girl between 10 and 17 years old in good health and CMV-seropositive.

The chain combines TRBV4-1 with TRBJ2-1, with a possible D match to TRBD2 (6 bases). The CDR3 length is 14 residues. Germline loops: CDR1 MGHRA, CDR2 YSYEKL. V gave up 5 bases and J gave up 15 bases, with 23 bases separating them. DNA for the CDR3: TGCGCCAGCAGCGCCGGGCGGCGGGACGCGCAACGGTTCTTC. Translated, it gives CASSAGRRDAQRFF.

The chain uses TRBV19 and TRBJ1-1, with D unclear. Deletions cut 1 base from V and 5 bases from J, with 8 bases between. Germline loops: CDR1 LNHDA, CDR2 SQIVND (reference sequence). The CDR3 loop spans 13 amino acids. For the CDR3, the DNA is TGTGCCAGTAGTATAGGTCTAGGAACTGAAGCTTTCTTT. Its translation is CASSIGLGTEAFF.

The CDR3 loop is CASSEADIRKAPYEQYF. The CDR3 nucleotides read TGTGCCAGCAGTGAAGCTGACATCCGAAAAGCCCCCTACGAGCAGTACTTC. This rearrangement joins TRBV2 to TRBJ2-7; no reliable D call. This CDR3 has 17 amino acids. V lost 0 bases to trimming and J lost 2 bases, with 17 bases between them. Per the germline V gene, CDR1 is SNHLY and CDR2 is FYNNEI. The full variable domain, in which reference TRBV2 and TRBJ2-7 provide the parts outside the CDR3, is EPEVTQTPSHQVTQMGQEVILRCVPISNHLYFYWYRQILGQKVEFLVSFYNNEISEKSEIFDDQFSVERPDGSNFTLKIRSTKLEDSAMYFCASSEADIRKAPYEQYFGPGTRLTVT.

V is TRBV28 and J is TRBJ2-5; no reliable D call. The J call may be in error: the DNA end matches TRBJ2-7 better. Germline loops: CDR1 MDHEN, CDR2 SYDVKM. The CDR3 runs to 15 residues. This chain's CDR3 is CASSLQPASSYEQYF. CDR3 nucleotide sequence: TGTGCCAGCAGCCTTCAACCTGCCTCGTCCTACGAGCAGTACTTC.

This rearrangement joins TRBV5-5 to TRBJ2-6; weak D call: TRBD1 (5 bases). Germline V gene sequence: CDR1 SGHKS, CDR2 YYEKEE (reference sequence). The CDR3 sequence is 17 residues long. Between the trimmed V and J ends, which lost 4 bases and 0 bases, there was a span of 14 bases. As DNA, the CDR3 is TGTGCCAGCAGCCATCACAGACAGACCTCTGGGGCCAACGTCCTGACTTTC. Protein sequence: CASSHHRQTSGANVLTF.

The J gene is TRBJ1-5, the V gene TRBV10-2; perhaps TRBD1 as D (6 bases). This CDR3 contains 14 residues. V was shortened by 6 bases and J by 7 bases, with 16 bases between the two germline ends. The germline V gene encodes CDR1 WSHSY and CDR2 SAAADI. CDR3 sequence: CASRPTGKEQPQHF. Written as DNA, the CDR3 is TGCGCCAGCAGGCCTACAGGGAAGGAACAGCCCCAGCATTTT.

The chain uses TRBV15 and TRBJ1-4; no clear D gene. Germline V gene data show CDR1 as LNHNV and CDR2 as YYDKDF (reference sequence). V was shortened by 4 bases and J by 8 bases, with 11 bases between the two germline ends. This CDR3 has 13 residues. The CDR3 sequence is CATSIRGVEKLFF. In DNA, the CDR3 is TGTGCCACCAGCATCCGCGGAGTGGAAAAACTGTTTTTT.

J is TRBJ1-6 and V is TRBV4-1; D remains ambiguous. The ends were cut back, 1 base at V and 4 bases at J, with 11 bases in the middle. Germline V gives CDR1 MGHRA, CDR2 YSYEKL. The CDR3 contains 16 residues. CDR3 loop: CASSQVLTVYNSPLHF. The CDR3, as DNA: TGCGCCAGCAGCCAAGTTTTAACAGTGTATAATTCACCCCTCCACTTT.

The genes are TRBV6-5 and TRBJ1-1, with 7 bases fitting TRBD1. Per germline, CDR1 MNHEY and CDR2 SVGAGI. The junction had 8 bases not matched to a gene; V was cut back by 5 bases and J by 2 bases. The length of the CDR3 is 15 residues. The CDR3 reads CASSGHGTANTEAFF. The CDR3 coding sequence is TGTGCCAGCAGTGGTCACGGGACAGCTAACACTGAAGCTTTCTTT.

This chain uses TRBV6-5 with TRBJ1-2; 7 nucleotides line up with TRBD1. J lost 2 bases, V lost 6 bases, and 3 bases had no gene match. CDR3 length equals 13 residues. Germline-derived CDR1 and CDR2 are MNHEY and SVGAGI. The CDR3 reads CASRRDSNYGYTF. CDR3 bases: TGTGCCAGCAGACGGGACAGCAACTATGGCTACACCTTC.

This chain uses TRBV5-6 with TRBJ1-1, with TRBD1 identical over 9 bases. V was clipped by 4 bases and J by 7 bases; unmatched bases: 17. CDR3 size: 17 residues. Germline V CDR1 and CDR2: SGHDT, YYEEEE. The CDR3 is CASSPLQGASVIVEAFF. The CDR3 coding sequence is TGTGCCAGCAGCCCGTTACAGGGGGCGAGTGTTATAGTTGAAGCTTTCTTT.

The CDR3 DNA reads as TGTGCCACCCGGGACAGGTGGAAAGAGACCCAGTACTTC. This gives the protein CATRDRWKETQYF. This chain links TRBV19 with TRBJ2-5, with 8 bases aligning to TRBD1. V was pared by 10 bases and J by 3 bases, with 7 bases of the junction left unmatched. Germline-derived CDR1 and CDR2 are LNHDA and SQIVND (reference sequence). The CDR3 runs 13 residues.

The rearrangement links TRBV4-1 to TRBJ1-1; D gene uncertain. Trimming took off 1 base at V and 1 base at J, with 10 bases between the two ends. The length of the CDR3 is 15 residues. From germline, CDR1 is MGHRA and CDR2 YSYEKL. The CDR3 region is CASSQGYSQNTEAFF. CDR3 coding DNA: TGCGCCAGCAGCCAAGGATACAGCCAGAACACTGAAGCTTTCTTT.

The rearrangement joins TRBV9 to TRBJ2-4; maybe TRBD2 (6 bases). V lost 0 bases to trimming and J lost 6 bases, with 13 bases between them. The germline V gene has CDR1 SGDLS and CDR2 YYNGEE. The length of the CDR3 is 15 residues. DNA for the CDR3: TGTGCCAGCAGCGTAGAAGGCAGGGACTTAAACATTCAGTACTTC. Protein: CASSVEGRDLNIQYF.

The gene calls are TRBV2 and TRBJ2-7, with 8 bases aligning to TRBD1. Germline CDR1 reads SNHLY; CDR2 reads FYNNEI. This CDR3 region has 17 residues. Germline trimming cut 3 bases from V and 4 bases from J; bases unmatched to any gene: 14. CDR3: CASSDTFATGVMYEQYF. As DNA, the CDR3 is TGTGCCAGCAGTGATACCTTCGCGACAGGGGTGATGTACGAGCAGTACTTC.

The rearrangement links TRBV20-1 to TRBJ1-1, with D unclear. V shed 6 bases and J shed 3 bases, with 8 bases lying between them. This CDR3 has 11 residues. Germline V gene data show CDR1 as DFQATT and CDR2 as SNEGSKA (reference sequence). CDR3 coding DNA: TGCAGTGCGACTGGGTACACTGAAGCTTTCTTT. This encodes CSATGYTEAFF.

The chain joins TRBV5-6 to TRBJ2-1, with 7 bases identical to TRBD1. The CDR3 spans 12 residues. Per germline, CDR1 SGHDT and CDR2 YYEEEE. The ends lost 2 bases at V and 14 bases at J; junction bases unmatched: 7. CDR3 bases: TGTGCCAGCAGCTTTCTCCGGGACAGTGAGTTCTTC. Protein sequence: CASSFLRDSEFF.

The V and J genes are TRBV20-1 and TRBJ2-1; D is uncertain. The CDR3 has 11 amino acids. CDR1 and CDR2 (germline): DFQATT, SNEGSKA (reference sequence). V gave up 0 bases and J gave up 5 bases, with 2 bases separating them. This CDR3 reads CSARDDNEQFF. The CDR3 DNA is TGCAGTGCTAGAGACGACAATGAGCAGTTCTTC.

The chain couples TRBV7-2 to TRBJ2-7, with 8 nucleotides matching TRBD2. V shed 2 bases, J shed 5 bases, and the junction held 5 bases outside the gene matches. CDR3 length equals 14 residues. Germline V gene sequence: CDR1 SGHTA, CDR2 FQGNSA. CDR3 nucleotide sequence: TGTGCCAGCAGCTTAATTACTAGCGGTCACGAGCAGTACTTC. Translating gives CASSLITSGHEQYF.

The V and J genes are TRBV6-1 and TRBJ1-1; D uncertain. There are 12 residues in the CDR3. The germline V gene encodes CDR1 MNHNS and CDR2 SASEGT. Trimming left V 7 bases short and J 4 bases short, with 10 bases between. The CDR3 loop reads CASTQTSTEAFF. The CDR3 nucleotides read TGTGCCAGCACTCAAACTAGCACTGAAGCTTTCTTT.

The chain joins TRBV2 to TRBJ1-4; tentatively, D is TRBD1 (5 bases). Between the trimmed V and J ends, which lost 6 bases and 17 bases, there was a span of 13 bases. The CDR3 is made up of 10 amino acids. Germline loops: CDR1 SNHLY, CDR2 FYNNEI. The CDR3 DNA reads TGTGCCAGCAGGGATGGGGCCTCCTTTTTT. It specifies CASRDGASFF. The full variable domain, rest sourced from reference TRBV2 and TRBJ1-4, is EPEVTQTPSHQVTQMGQEVILRCVPISNHLYFYWYRQILGQKVEFLVSFYNNEISEKSEIFDDQFSVERPDGSNFTLKIRSTKLEDSAMYFCASRDGASFFGSGTQLSVL.

The chain joins TRBV7-9 to TRBJ2-4, with D possibly matching TRBD1 (6 bases). Trimming stripped 4 bases from V and 4 bases from J, with 11 bases between. Germline values: CDR1 SEHNR, CDR2 FQNEAQ (reference sequence). CDR3 length equals 14 residues. The CDR3 nucleotides are TGTGCCAGCAGCTCCTGGACAGAGAAAAACATTCAGTACTTC. Its protein is CASSSWTEKNIQYF.

The genes are TRBV9 and TRBJ2-1; 11 bases agree with TRBD2. The CDR3 covers 13 residues. Germline V lookup: CDR1 SGDLS, CDR2 YYNGEE. V gave up 4 bases and J gave up 8 bases; unmatched junction bases: 2. The CDR3 sequence: CASSPGLADEQFF. In DNA, the CDR3 is TGTGCCAGCAGCCCGGGACTAGCGGATGAGCAGTTCTTC.

The chain couples TRBV6-5 to TRBJ1-1, with a weak D call TRBD1 (6 bases). The ends were cut back, 0 bases at V and 4 bases at J, with 12 bases in the middle. Germline CDR1 MNHEY, CDR2 SVGAGI. This CDR3 comprises 15 residues. The CDR3 loop reads CASSYSMTGGTEAFF. CDR3 bases: TGTGCCAGCAGTTACTCGATGACAGGTGGCACTGAAGCTTTCTTT.

This chain joins TRBV6-5 and TRBJ1-5, with D possibly TRBD1 on 6 matching bases. V dropped 4 bases and J dropped 0 bases, with 13 bases sitting between them. This CDR3 has 16 residues. Germline lookup yields CDR1 MNHEY and CDR2 SVGAGI. DNA of the CDR3: TGTGCCAGCAGTTCCGACAGGCCCTTTAGCAATCAGCCCCAGCATTTT. Amino acid sequence: CASSSDRPFSNQPQHF.

Only a few counts were recorded for this clone. The chain combines TRBV28 with TRBJ1-3; TRBD1 matches at 7 bases. This CDR3 spans 12 amino acids. Unmatched junction bases numbered 4, after V lost 10 bases and J lost 4 bases. The V gene's germline CDR1 is MDHEN and CDR2 SYDVKM. CDR3 DNA sequence: TGTGCCATTAGGGGGCCCGGAAACACCATATATTTT. Translating gives CAIRGPGNTIYF.

With respect to this clone: At one of its ends the junction is not consistent with the germline gene, which may arise from a read error. This chain connects TRBV7-8 to TRBJ2-6; weak D call: TRBD1 (5 bases). The CDR3 runs to 16 residues. The germline CDR1 and CDR2 sequences are SGHVS and FQNEAQ. CDR3 nucleotides: TGTGCCAGCAGCTTATCGTCAAGCTCTGGGGCCAACGGCCTGACTTTC. Translating it yields CASSLSSSSGANGLTF.

This chain links TRBV18 with TRBJ2-3; 8 bases match TRBD2. Germline V CDR1 and CDR2: KGHSH, LQKENI. The length of the CDR3 is 15 residues. With 1 base clipped from V and 3 bases from J, the junction kept 3 bases outside the gene matches. DNA for the CDR3: TGTGCCAGCTCACCACAAGTAGCGGGGACAGATACGCAGTATTTT. Its translation: CASSPQVAGTDTQYF.

Only one count was recorded for this clone. This chain links TRBV5-6 with TRBJ2-1; TRBD2 aligns across 9 bases. The V segment lost 0 bases and the J segment 6 bases; nucleotides outside the gene matches: 1. Germline CDR1 and CDR2: SGHDT and YYEEEE. The CDR3 runs 14 residues. CDR3 loop: CASSLGGGVNEQFF. In DNA form, the CDR3 reads TGTGCCAGCAGCTTGGGCGGGGGGGTCAATGAGCAGTTCTTC.

This clone was counted a single time. This chain links TRBV9 with TRBJ1-3; no firm D call. Germline CDR1 and CDR2: SGDLS and YYNGEE. This CDR3 comprises 17 residues. V was clipped by 0 bases and J by 2 bases, with 15 bases between them. The CDR3 loop reads CASSVEGGRRTGNTIYF. The CDR3 DNA reads TGTGCCAGCAGCGTAGAGGGCGGGCGGAGGACTGGAAACACCATATATTTT.

The chain uses TRBV10-1 and TRBJ1-1; 10 bases map to TRBD1. V shed 4 bases, J shed 5 bases, and the junction held 7 bases outside the gene matches. CDR3 length: 15 residues. Germline V gene sequence: CDR1 WNHNN, CDR2 SYGVQD (reference sequence). CDR3 amino acids: CASSGTGTGETEAFF. Here the CDR3 DNA reads TGCGCCAGCAGTGGTACCGGGACAGGGGAAACTGAAGCTTTCTTT.

The genes are TRBV11-2 and TRBJ2-7, with TRBD1 matching over 7 bases. The CDR3 is 14 amino acids. With V trimmed by 5 bases and J by 4 bases, 8 bases remained unmatched. Germline CDR1 reads SGHAT; CDR2 reads FQNNGV. CDR3 protein: CASSIGTDAYEQYF. The CDR3 DNA reads TGTGCCAGCAGCATCGGGACAGATGCTTACGAGCAGTACTTC. Full variable domain (remainder filled in from reference TRBV11-2 and TRBJ2-7): EAGVAQSPRYKIIEKRQSVAFWCNPISGHATLYWYQQILGQGPKLLIQFQNNGVVDDSQLPKDRFSAERLKGVDSTLKIQPAKLEDSAVYLCASSIGTDAYEQYFGPGTRLTVT.